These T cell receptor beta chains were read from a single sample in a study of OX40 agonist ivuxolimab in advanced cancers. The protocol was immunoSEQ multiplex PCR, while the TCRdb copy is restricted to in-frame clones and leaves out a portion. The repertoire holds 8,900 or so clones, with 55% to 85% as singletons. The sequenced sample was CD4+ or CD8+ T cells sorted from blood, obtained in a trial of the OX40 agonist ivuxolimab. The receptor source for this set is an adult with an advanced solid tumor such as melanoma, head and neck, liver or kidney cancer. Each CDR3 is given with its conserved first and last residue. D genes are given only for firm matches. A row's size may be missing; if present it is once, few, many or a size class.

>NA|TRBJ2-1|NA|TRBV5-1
CASSLTRGYNEQFF
TGCGCCAGCAGCTTGACACGTGGGTACAATGAGCAGTTCTTC
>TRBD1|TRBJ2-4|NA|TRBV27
CASSPAGTGTGMNIQYF
TGTGCCAGCAGTCCCGCCGGGACCGGGACAGGGATGAACATTCAGTACTTC
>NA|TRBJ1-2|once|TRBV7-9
CASSAGGSNYGYTF
TGTGCCAGCAGCGCCGGGGGGAGTAACTATGGCTACACCTTC
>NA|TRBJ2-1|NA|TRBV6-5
CASSYYNGHEQFF
TGTGCCAGCAGTTACTACAATGGCCATGAGCAGTTCTTC
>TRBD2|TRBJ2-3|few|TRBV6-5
CASSLAGTPGDTQYF
TGTGCCAGCAGCTTAGCGGGGACCCCGGGAGATACGCAGTATTTT
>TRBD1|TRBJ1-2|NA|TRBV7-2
CASSLVRDRGYRGYTF
TGTGCCAGCAGCTTAGTCCGGGACAGGGGGTATCGTGGCTACACCTTC
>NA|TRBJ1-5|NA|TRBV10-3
CAISGDIYQPQHF
TGTGCCATCAGTGGTGACATTTATCAGCCCCAGCATTTT
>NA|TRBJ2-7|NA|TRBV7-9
CASSLGGAEQYF
TGTGCCAGCAGCTTAGGCGGGGCCGAGCAGTACTTC
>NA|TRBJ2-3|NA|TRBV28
CASRYGEILSDTQYF
TGTGCCAGCAGATATGGGGAGATTCTTTCGGATACGCAGTATTTT
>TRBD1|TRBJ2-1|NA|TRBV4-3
CASSQGGIQGYNEQFF
TGCGCCAGCAGCCAAGGGGGCATACAGGGGTACAATGAGCAGTTCTTC
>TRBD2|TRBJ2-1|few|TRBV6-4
CASSETSGGAGEQFF
TGTGCCAGCAGTGAGACTAGCGGGGGGGCCGGTGAGCAGTTCTTC
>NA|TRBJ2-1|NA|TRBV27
CATRLYNEQFF
TGTGCCACTAGGTTATACAATGAGCAGTTCTTC
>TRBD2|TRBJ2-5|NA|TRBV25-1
CASSEPPGRLARETQYF
TGTGCCAGCAGTGAACCGCCGGGACGACTAGCTAGGGAGACCCAGTACTTC